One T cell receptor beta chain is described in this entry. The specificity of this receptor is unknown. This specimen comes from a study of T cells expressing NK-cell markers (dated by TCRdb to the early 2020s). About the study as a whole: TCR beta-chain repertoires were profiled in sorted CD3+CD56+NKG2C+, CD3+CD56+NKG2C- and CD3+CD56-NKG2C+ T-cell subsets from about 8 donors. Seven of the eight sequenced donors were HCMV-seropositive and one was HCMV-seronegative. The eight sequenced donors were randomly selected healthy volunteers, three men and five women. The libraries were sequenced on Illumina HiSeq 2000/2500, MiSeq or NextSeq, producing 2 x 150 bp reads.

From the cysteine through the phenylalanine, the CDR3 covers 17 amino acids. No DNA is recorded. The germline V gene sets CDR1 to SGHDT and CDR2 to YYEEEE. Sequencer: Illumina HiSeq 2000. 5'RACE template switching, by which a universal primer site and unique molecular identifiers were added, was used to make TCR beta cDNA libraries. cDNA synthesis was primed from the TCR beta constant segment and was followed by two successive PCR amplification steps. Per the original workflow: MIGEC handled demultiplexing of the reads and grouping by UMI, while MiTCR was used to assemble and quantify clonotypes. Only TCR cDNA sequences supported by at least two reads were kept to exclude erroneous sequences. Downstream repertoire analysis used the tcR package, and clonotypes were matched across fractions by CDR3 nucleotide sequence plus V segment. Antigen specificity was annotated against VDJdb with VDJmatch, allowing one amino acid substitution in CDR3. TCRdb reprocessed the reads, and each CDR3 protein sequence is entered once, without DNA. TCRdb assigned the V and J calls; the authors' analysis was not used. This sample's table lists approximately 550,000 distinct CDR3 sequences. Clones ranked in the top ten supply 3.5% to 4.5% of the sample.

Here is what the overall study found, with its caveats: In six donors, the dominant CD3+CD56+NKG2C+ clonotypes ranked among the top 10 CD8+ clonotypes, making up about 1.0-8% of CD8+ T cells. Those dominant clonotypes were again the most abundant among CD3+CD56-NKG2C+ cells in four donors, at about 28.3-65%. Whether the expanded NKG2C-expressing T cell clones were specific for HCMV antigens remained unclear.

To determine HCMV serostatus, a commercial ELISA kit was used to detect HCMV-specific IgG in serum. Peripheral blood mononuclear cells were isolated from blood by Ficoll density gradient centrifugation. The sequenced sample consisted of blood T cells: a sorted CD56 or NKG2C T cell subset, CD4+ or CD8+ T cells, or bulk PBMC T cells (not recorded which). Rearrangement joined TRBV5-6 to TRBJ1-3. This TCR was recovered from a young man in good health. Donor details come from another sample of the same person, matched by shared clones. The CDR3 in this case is CASSLRNLLPSGNTIYF.